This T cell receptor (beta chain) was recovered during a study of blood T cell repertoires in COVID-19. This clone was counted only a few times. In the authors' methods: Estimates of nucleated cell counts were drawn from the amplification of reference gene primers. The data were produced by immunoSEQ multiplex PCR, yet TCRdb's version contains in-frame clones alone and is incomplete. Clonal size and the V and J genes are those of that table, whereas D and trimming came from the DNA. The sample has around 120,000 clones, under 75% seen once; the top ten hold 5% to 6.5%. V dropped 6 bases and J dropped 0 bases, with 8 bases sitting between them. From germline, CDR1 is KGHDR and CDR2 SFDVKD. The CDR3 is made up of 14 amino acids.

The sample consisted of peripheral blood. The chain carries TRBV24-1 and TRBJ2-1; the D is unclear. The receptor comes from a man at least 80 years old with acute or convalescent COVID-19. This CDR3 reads CATSPPSSYNEQFF. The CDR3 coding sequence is TGTGCCACCAGTCCCCCCAGCTCCTACAATGAGCAGTTCTTC.